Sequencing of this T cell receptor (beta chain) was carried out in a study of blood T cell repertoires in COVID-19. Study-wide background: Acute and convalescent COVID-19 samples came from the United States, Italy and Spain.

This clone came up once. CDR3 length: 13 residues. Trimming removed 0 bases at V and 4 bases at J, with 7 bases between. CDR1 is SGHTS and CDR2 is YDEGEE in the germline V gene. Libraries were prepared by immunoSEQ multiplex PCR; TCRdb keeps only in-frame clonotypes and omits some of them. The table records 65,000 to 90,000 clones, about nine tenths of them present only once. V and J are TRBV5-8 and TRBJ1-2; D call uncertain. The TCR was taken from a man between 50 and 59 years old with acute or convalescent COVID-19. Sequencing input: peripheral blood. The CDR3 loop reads CASSLGSIYGYTF. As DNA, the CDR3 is TGTGCCAGCAGCTTGGGTTCCATCTATGGCTACACCTTC.